The 14 T cell receptor beta chains below all came from one sample that was sequenced in a study of blood T cell repertoires in COVID-19. Profiling relied on immunoSEQ multiplex PCR, and the TCRdb table lists in-frame clones only, not all of them. The sample holds 60,000 to 90,000 clones; 80% to 90% are singletons and the top ten take approximately 20%. Input material: peripheral blood. Receptor source: a woman aged 45 to 65 with acute or convalescent COVID-19.

This clone was seen a single time. The chain couples TRBV10-1 to TRBJ2-7, with D perhaps matching TRBD1 (5 bases). This CDR3 has 15 amino acids. The V gene lost 4 bases and the J gene lost 0 bases, with 13 bases spanning the gap. Germline CDR1 is WNHNN and CDR2 is SYGVQD (reference sequence). DNA for the CDR3: TGCGCCAGCAGTGGTCAACAGGTATCCTCCTACGAGCAGTACTTC. Translating it yields CASSGQQVSSYEQYF.

This sequence joins TRBV3-1 (or the pseudogene TRBV3-2) and TRBJ1-6; D gene unclear. The CDR3 has 19 residues. Germline CDR1 and CDR2: LGHDT and YNNKEL (reference sequence). Trimming took 4 bases from V and 0 from J, leaving 19 bases between them. For the CDR3, the DNA is TGTGCCAGCAGCCCCACAATTGAGGGTACTCGCTCCTATAATTCACCCCTCCACTTT. It encodes CASSPTIEGTRSYNSPLHF.

This chain joins TRBV30 and TRBJ2-4; maybe TRBD1 (6 bases). The germline V gene has CDR1 GTSNPN and CDR2 SVGIG (reference sequence). This CDR3 has 16 residues. Trimming stripped 2 bases from V and 0 bases from J, with 14 bases between. CDR3 region: CAWSPRGQLAKNIQYF. CDR3 DNA sequence: TGTGCCTGGAGTCCAAGAGGACAGCTAGCCAAAAACATTCAGTACTTC.

The chain has TRBV6-5 and TRBJ1-1, with TRBD1 matching 7 bases. J was trimmed by 1 base and V by 6 bases; bases with no gene match: 2. The CDR3 loop spans 13 amino acids. Germline V lookup: CDR1 MNHEY, CDR2 SVGAGI. CDR3 in amino acids: CASSRQGNTEAFF. Here the CDR3 DNA reads TGTGCCAGCAGCCGACAGGGGAACACTGAAGCTTTCTTT.

This clone has a handful of counts. This CDR3 is also generated by other DNA sequences in the sample. The V gene is TRBV5-5, the J gene TRBJ2-7, with 9 bases aligning to TRBD2. V trimming: 0 bases; J trimming: 4 bases; junction bases outside the gene matches: 8. Germline V gene sequence: CDR1 SGHKS, CDR2 YYEKEE (reference sequence). This CDR3 region has 16 residues. CDR3 in amino acids: CASSLEGGRAAYEQYF. For the CDR3, the DNA is TGTGCCAGCAGCTTGGAGGGCGGGAGGGCCGCTTACGAGCAGTACTTC.

CDR3 sequence (DNA): TGTGCCAGCAGGGTTGGGGGGTCAAGGAACAATGAGCAGTTCTTC. It yields the protein CASRVGGSRNNEQFF. The J gene is TRBJ2-1, the V gene TRBV5-4; TRBD2 is a possible D gene (6 bases). Trimming took off 5 bases at V and 5 bases at J, with 17 bases between the two ends. Germline assignment: CDR1 SGHNT and CDR2 YYREEE (reference sequence). The CDR3 has 15 residues.

The chain recombines TRBV28 with TRBJ2-7; the match to TRBD1 covers 7 bases. Germline CDR1 MDHEN, CDR2 SYDVKM. The J segment lost 4 bases and the V segment lost 2 bases, leaving 8 bases of the junction unmatched. The CDR3 is 15 residues long. DNA for the CDR3: TGTGCCAGCAGTTTAAAGGCAGGGGGTGGATACGAGCAGTACTTC. This gives the protein CASSLKAGGGYEQYF. The whole variable domain, filled in from reference TRBV28 and TRBJ2-7, reads DVKVTQSSRYLVKRTGEKVFLECVQDMDHENMFWYRQDPGLGLRLIYFSYDVKMKEKGDIPEGYSVSREKKERFSLILESASTNQTSMYLCASSLKAGGGYEQYFGPGTRLTVT.

J is TRBJ2-1 and V is TRBV19; TRBD2 agrees at 8 bases. Looked up from germline, CDR1 is LNHDA and CDR2 is SQIVND (reference sequence). The CDR3 is made up of 16 amino acids. Trimming removed 2 bases from V and 4 bases from J; junction bases left unmatched: 7. DNA of the CDR3: TGTGCCAGTAGTATAACCCCTCAGCGGGAGTACAATGAGCAGTTCTTC. Amino acid sequence: CASSITPQREYNEQFF. Together with reference TRBV19 and TRBJ2-1, the CDR3 gives the full variable domain: DGGITQSPKYLFRKEGQNVTLSCEQNLNHDAMYWYRQDPGQGLRLIYYSQIVNDFQKGDIAEGYSVSREKKESFPLTVTSAQKNPTAFYLCASSITPQREYNEQFFGPGTRLTVL.

This rearrangement joins TRBV5-1 to TRBJ2-1; D possibly corresponds to TRBD2 (5 bases). Germline CDR1 reads SGHRS; CDR2 reads YFSETQ. Trimming cost V 4 bases and J 0 bases, with 14 bases left between them. The CDR3 runs to 16 residues. Here the CDR3 DNA reads TGCGCCAGCAGCGGCGGACTTATGAGCTCCTACAATGAGCAGTTCTTC. This sequence encodes CASSGGLMSSYNEQFF.

J is TRBJ2-7 and V is TRBV18; TRBD1 might be the D (5 bases). V lost 5 bases and J 1 base, leaving 18 bases between the germline ends. CDR3 size: 16 residues. Germline CDR1 reads KGHSH; CDR2 reads LQKENI. CDR3 protein: CASSKGPNVGSYEQYF. DNA of the CDR3: TGTGCCAGCTCAAAGGGGCCTAACGTGGGGTCCTACGAGCAGTACTTC.

V and J are TRBV28 and TRBJ1-1; a weak D match, TRBD1 (6 bases). The CDR3 is 15 residues long. V was cut by 4 bases and J by 5 bases, with 17 bases left in between. Germline V gene sequence: CDR1 MDHEN, CDR2 SYDVKM. The CDR3 region has the DNA TGTGCCAGCAGTTCCCTCAGGGGAAGATGGACTGAAGCTTTCTTT. Protein product: CASSSLRGRWTEAFF.

The CDR3 region has the DNA TGTGCCAGCAGTTACGGTGAGGCTCGGAGCAATCAGCCCCAGCATTTT. Amino acid sequence: CASSYGEARSNQPQHF. The V call is TRBV6-6, the J call TRBJ1-5; D ambiguous. The germline V gene encodes CDR1 MNHNY and CDR2 SVGAGI (reference sequence). The CDR3 sequence is 16 residues long. V was shortened by 2 bases and J by 1 base, with 12 bases between the two germline ends.

The rearrangement links TRBV6-5 to TRBJ1-2, with D perhaps matching TRBD1 (6 bases). CDR3 size: 15 residues. V was shortened by 3 bases and J by 5 bases, with 16 bases between the two germline ends. From germline, CDR1 is MNHEY and CDR2 SVGAGI. The CDR3 DNA reads as TGTGCCAGCAGTTATCAGGGGCTGGGGGAATATGGCTACACCTTC. Amino acid sequence: CASSYQGLGEYGYTF.

The chain has TRBV13 and TRBJ2-5, with D perhaps matching TRBD1 (6 bases). CDR1 is PRHDT and CDR2 is FYEKMQ in the germline V gene (reference sequence). V was trimmed by 4 bases and J by 2 bases, leaving 8 bases between them. The CDR3 consists of 13 residues. CDR3 region: CASSSDSQETQYF. The DNA for the CDR3 is TGTGCCAGCAGCTCGGACAGTCAAGAGACCCAGTACTTC.